Below are 6 T cell receptor beta chains sequenced from a single sample in a study of CD8 T cells in Susac syndrome. The RNA, about 0.5 to 1 ug, was put through reverse transcription using random hexamers. TCRdb re-called the immunoSEQ multiplex PCR reads with MiXCR, one entry per CDR3 protein. The sample holds roughly 400,000 distinct CDR3 sequences, 85% to 90% seen once. Sequencing input: CD8+ T cells from PBMCs. These receptors were collected from a human donor with multiple sclerosis.

The chain is built from TRBV19 and TRBJ2-1; TRBD2 might be the D (6 bases). CDR1 and CDR2 (germline): LNHDA, SQIVND (reference sequence). Trimming pared 1 base from V and 0 bases from J, leaving 10 bases between. The CDR3 length is 16 residues. The CDR3 protein is CASSIGGDSSYNEQFF. CDR3 coding DNA: TGTGCCAGTAGTATAGGGGGGGATAGCTCCTACAATGAGCAGTTCTTC.

The genes are TRBV20-1 and TRBJ2-7; 7 bases match TRBD1. The V gene end was trimmed by 5 bases and the J gene end by 3 bases; junction bases not matched to a gene: 10. The CDR3 runs 14 residues. Per germline, CDR1 DFQATT and CDR2 SNEGSKA (reference sequence). CDR3 bases: TGCAGTGCTCGGGGACAGAGCCAGCTCTACGAGCAGTACTTC. Translation gives CSARGQSQLYEQYF.

This rearrangement joins TRBV4-1 to TRBJ2-2, with TRBD2 identical over 9 bases. Trimming at V came to 6 bases and at J to 5 bases, leaving 10 bases not matched to a gene. The CDR3 sequence is 16 residues long. The germline V gene encodes CDR1 MGHRA and CDR2 YSYEKL. For the CDR3, the DNA is TGCGCCAGCAGTTACCGGAGTAGCGGGGGTACCGGGGAGCTGTTTTTT. This gives the protein CASSYRSSGGTGELFF.

The gene calls are TRBV27 and TRBJ2-7; D is possibly TRBD1 (5 bases). This CDR3 spans 15 amino acids. Trimming took 6 bases from V and 3 from J, leaving 18 bases between them. CDR1 MNHEY and CDR2 SMNVEV come from the germline V gene (reference sequence). CDR3 loop: CASSPRQWSNYEQYF. For the CDR3, the DNA is TGTGCCAGCAGCCCACGACAGTGGTCGAACTACGAGCAGTACTTC.

Only a few counts were recorded for this clonotype. V usage is TRBV7-8 and J usage is TRBJ2-1; 7 bases are shared with TRBD1. This CDR3 has 13 residues. Germline-derived CDR1 and CDR2 are SGHVS and FQNEAQ. With 10 bases clipped from V and 0 bases from J, the junction kept 3 bases outside the gene matches. For the CDR3, the DNA is TGTGCCACCCGGGACAGCTCCTACAATGAGCAGTTCTTC. Its translation is CATRDSSYNEQFF.

This chain joins TRBV29-1 and TRBJ2-7; D is uncertain. Trimming took off 2 bases at V and 4 bases at J, with 9 bases between the two ends. Germline assignment: CDR1 SQVTM and CDR2 ANQGSEA. This CDR3 spans 12 amino acids. The DNA of the CDR3 is TGCAGCGTTGAAACAAACAGTTACGAGCAGTACTTC. This translates into CSVETNSYEQYF.